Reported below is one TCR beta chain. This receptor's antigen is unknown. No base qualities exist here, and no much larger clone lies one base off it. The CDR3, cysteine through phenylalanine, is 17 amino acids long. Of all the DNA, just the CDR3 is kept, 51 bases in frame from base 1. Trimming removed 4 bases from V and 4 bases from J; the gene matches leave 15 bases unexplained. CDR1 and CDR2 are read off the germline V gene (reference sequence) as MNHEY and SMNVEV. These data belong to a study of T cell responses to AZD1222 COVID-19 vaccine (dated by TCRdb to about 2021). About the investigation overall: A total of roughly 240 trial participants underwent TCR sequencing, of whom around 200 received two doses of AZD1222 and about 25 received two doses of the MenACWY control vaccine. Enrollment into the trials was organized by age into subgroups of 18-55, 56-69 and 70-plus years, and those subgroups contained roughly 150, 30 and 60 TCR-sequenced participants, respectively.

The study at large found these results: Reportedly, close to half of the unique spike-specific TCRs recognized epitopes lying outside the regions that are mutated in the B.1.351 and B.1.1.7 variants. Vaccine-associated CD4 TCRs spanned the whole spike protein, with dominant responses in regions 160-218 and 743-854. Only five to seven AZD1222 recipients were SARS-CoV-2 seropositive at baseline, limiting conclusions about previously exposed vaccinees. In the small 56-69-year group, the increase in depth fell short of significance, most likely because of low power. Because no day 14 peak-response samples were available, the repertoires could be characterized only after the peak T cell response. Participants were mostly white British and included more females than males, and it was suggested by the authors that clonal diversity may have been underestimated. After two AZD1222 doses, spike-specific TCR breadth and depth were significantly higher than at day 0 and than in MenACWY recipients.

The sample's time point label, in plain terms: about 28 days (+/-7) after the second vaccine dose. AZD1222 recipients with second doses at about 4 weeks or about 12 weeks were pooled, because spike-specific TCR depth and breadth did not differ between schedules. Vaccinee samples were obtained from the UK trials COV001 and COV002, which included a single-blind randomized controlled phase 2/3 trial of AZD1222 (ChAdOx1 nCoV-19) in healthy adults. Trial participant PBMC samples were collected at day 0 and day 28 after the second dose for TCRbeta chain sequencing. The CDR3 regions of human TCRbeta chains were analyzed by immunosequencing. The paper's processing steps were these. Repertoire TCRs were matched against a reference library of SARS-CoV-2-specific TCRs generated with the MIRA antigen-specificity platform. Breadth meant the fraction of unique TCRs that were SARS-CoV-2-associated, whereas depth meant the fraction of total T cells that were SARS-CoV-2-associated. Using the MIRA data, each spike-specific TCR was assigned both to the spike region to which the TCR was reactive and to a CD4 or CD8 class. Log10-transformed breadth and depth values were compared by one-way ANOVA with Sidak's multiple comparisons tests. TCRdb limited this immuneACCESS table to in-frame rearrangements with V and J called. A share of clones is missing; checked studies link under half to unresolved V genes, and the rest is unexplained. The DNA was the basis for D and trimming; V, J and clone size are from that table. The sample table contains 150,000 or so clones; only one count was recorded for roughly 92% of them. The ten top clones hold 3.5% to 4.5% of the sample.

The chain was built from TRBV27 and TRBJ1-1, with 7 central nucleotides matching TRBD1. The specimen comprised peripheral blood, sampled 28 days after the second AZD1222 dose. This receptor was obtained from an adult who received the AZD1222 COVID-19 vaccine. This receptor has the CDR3 CASSSVARGLTSTEAFF. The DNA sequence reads TGTGCCAGCAGTTCGGTCGCCAGGGGGTTAACTAGCACTGAAGCTTTCTTT.